The following is a TCR beta chain sequence with its context. The entry originates in a study of blood T cell repertoires in COVID-19. Study-level information: The United States, Italy and Spain provided the acute and convalescent COVID-19 samples.

J was trimmed by 2 bases and V by 5 bases; bases with no gene match: 9. CDR1 LNHDA and CDR2 SQIVND come from the germline V gene (reference sequence). This CDR3 is built from 15 residues. Original data processing: Estimated nucleated cell counts came from reference gene primer amplification. The assay was immunoSEQ multiplex PCR, and TCRdb's table has in-frame clones only and misses some. V and J calls and clone size are copied from that table; D and trimming were computed from the DNA. Among tens of thousands of clones listed, 90% were seen once. V gene TRBV19 combines with J gene TRBJ2-7; TRBD1 agrees at 7 bases. The receptor's source is a human donor in a cohort sampled during active COVID-19. The sequenced sample consisted of peripheral blood. CDR3 residues: CASSPGTVLAYEQYF. In DNA, the CDR3 is TGTGCCAGTAGTCCTGGGACAGTTCTAGCCTACGAGCAGTACTTC.